The following is a T cell receptor beta chain sequence with its context. Its antigen is not yet known. No base-level quality is on record; no much larger clone is a single base apart. These data come from a study of T cells in Graves' hyperthyroidism and ophthalmopathy (dated by TCRdb to about 2019). Context from the whole study: Peripheral blood was collected at initial diagnosis, before any treatment. TCR V-J signatures able to tell the groups apart were searched for in a discovery cohort of some 100 patients, of whom approximately 40 had Graves' ophthalmopathy and about 55 had stable Graves' hyperthyroidism. An independent validation cohort of around 20 hyperthyroidism patients and approximately 15 patients who later progressed to ophthalmopathy tested prospective prediction of ophthalmopathy. The roughly 99 discovery patients were divided at random into training and test sets in a 7:3 ratio. In addition, the study compared T-cell repertoires in thyroid tissue and in blood from several Graves' hyperthyroidism patients. Following sampling, methimazole starting at 30 mg daily was given to hyperthyroidism patients, and high-dose intravenous methylprednisolone was given to ophthalmopathy patients. The paper reports TCR Vbeta CDR3 sequencing of approximately 140 peripheral blood samples: over 40 ophthalmopathy, under 80 hyperthyroidism and approximately 17 progressor patients. Here is what the overall study found, with its caveats: Most expanded thyroid clonotypes (frequency above 0.001) were also detected in blood, suggesting blood repertoires may reflect thyroid immune responses. In validation, the model predicted progression to ophthalmopathy a median of about 6.8 months before onset, with about 67% sensitivity and 72.22% specificity. A model built on a 13 V-J signature distinguished ophthalmopathy from stable hyperthyroidism, reaching 85% to 90% sensitivity and 81% to 83% specificity in cross-validation and 80%/75% in testing. Sample size was not statistically predetermined, and investigators were not blinded to group allocation.

The TCR beta CDR3 regions were amplified from the RNA transcripts. The first round of RT-PCR for the TCR CDR3 was performed with the HTBI primer set and the Qiagen OneStep RT-PCR kit. A second multiplex PCR round built the libraries, followed by size selection and purification. The libraries were sequenced on an Illumina HiSeq2000 using paired-end 100 bp reads. As for how the authors treated the data: SOAPnuke was used to process the raw data, throwing out any read that contained adapters or uncalled bases, had a mean Phred below 15, or lacked an exact constant-primer or identifier match. COPE v1.2.5 was used to merge the high-quality paired reads, and each unique nucleotide sequence was defined as a clonotype. MiTCR v1.1 was used to align the clonotypes against IMGT TRBV, TRBD and TRBJ reference segments. Only V-J combinations with frequency above 0.0001, covering 99% to 99.2% of repertoires, were analysed. The TCS score was defined as the ratio of F50 (clonal expansion) to E x V (chaos), calculated using BLOSUM62-based TCRdist between CDR3 peptides within each V-J. Welch's t-statistics and random forest reduced fewer than 550 V-J features to 13, which were used in a naive Bayes classifier (R e1071). TCRdb trimmed public reads at Q25 via fastp, called clones via MiXCR and kept in-frame beta chains. Rows with a matching CDR3 protein are joined into one entry that keeps the most common DNA and genes. These V and J calls rely on TCRdb rather than the paper's analysis. The sample includes approximately 410,000 distinct CDR3 sequences, with around 15% observed a single time. Of the sample, 5.3% is held by the ten largest clones.

V lost 5 bases and J lost 1 base, and the count of bases not matched to a germline gene is 13. From the cysteine up to the phenylalanine, the CDR3 has a length of 20 residues. Here the CDR3 DNA is all that survives: 60 bases in frame from base 1. The germline V gene (reference sequence) gives CDR1 as PRHDT and CDR2 as FYEKMQ. Stable Graves' hyperthyroidism was defined as no progression to ophthalmopathy during 18 months of follow-up. Hyperthyroidism patients were newly diagnosed, with disease duration under 2 months, and aged 18 to 65 years. The study excluded patients with uncontrolled infections, other autoimmune diseases, pregnancy or lactation. Diagnoses relied on clinical symptoms, serum thyroxine and TRAb, thyroid ultrasound and orbital computed tomography. PBMCs were isolated from 10 ml of fresh peripheral blood by Ficoll-Paque density gradient centrifugation. Total RNA was extracted with Trizol reagent, and quality was checked on an Agilent 2100 Bioanalyzer.

This clonotype was obtained from a woman aged 18-35 years with Graves' hyperthyroidism. Sequencing was carried out using blood. Here the chain combines TRBV13 and TRBJ2-6, and 11 junction bases match TRBD2. The CDR3 protein: CASSHSGLAVMESGANVLTF. The nucleotide sequence is TGTGCCAGCAGCCACTCGGGACTAGCGGTTATGGAGTCTGGGGCCAACGTCCTGACTTTC.